The clone carrying this TCR beta chain has only one observation. At one end the junction does not follow the germline gene, possibly because of a read error. The template used for profiling TCR beta VDJ and CDR3 was genomic DNA. From the reads, TCRdb called clonotypes with MiXCR, one entry per CDR3 protein. The sample includes 200,000 or so distinct CDR3 sequences, 50% to 75% of them seen just once. The data derive from a study of CD8+CD57+ T cells in acquired aplastic anemia. Study information: DNA per sorted CD4+ or CD8+ sample ranged about 0.2 to 30 ug, averaging around 3.2 ug.

CDR1 SQVTM and CDR2 ANQGSEA come from the germline V gene. The CDR3 is made up of 12 amino acids. Material for sequencing was sorted CD4+, CD8+, or CD8+CD57+ T cells (not recorded which) from PBMCs. The gene calls are TRBV29-1 and TRBJ2-1; no definite D call. The receptor was isolated from a human donor with severe aplastic anemia or a healthy control (not recorded which). CDR3 protein: CSVEDRYNEQFF. The CDR3 nucleotides read TGCAGCGTCGAAGACCGTTACAATGAGCAGTTCTTC.